This TCR beta chain comes out of a study of control samples from healthy donors and cancer patients. The table came from immunoSEQ multiplex PCR; TCRdb's copy has only in-frame clones and leaves some out. The table shows over 110,000 clones, with 88% occurring only once. The clonotype was recovered from a woman aged 25 to 39 in good health. Sequenced: blood.

The CDR3 DNA sequence: TGCGCCAGCAGCTACGGAGGGTTCCCGGACTCCTATGGCTACACCTTC. This sequence encodes CASSYGGFPDSYGYTF. This chain links TRBV5-1 with TRBJ1-2; D not certain. Germline V gene data show CDR1 as SGHRS and CDR2 as YFSETQ. V shed 3 bases and J shed 4 bases, with 19 bases lying between them. The CDR3 extends over 16 amino acids.